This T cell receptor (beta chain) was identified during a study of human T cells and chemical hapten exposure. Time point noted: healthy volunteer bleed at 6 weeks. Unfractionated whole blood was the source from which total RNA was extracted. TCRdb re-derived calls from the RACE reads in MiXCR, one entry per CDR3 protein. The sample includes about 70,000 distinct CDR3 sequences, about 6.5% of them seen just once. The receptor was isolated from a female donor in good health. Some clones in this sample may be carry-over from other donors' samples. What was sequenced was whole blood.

CDR3 DNA sequence: TGTGCCAGCAGTGTAGAAAGGGAAGATACGCAGTATTTT. It specifies CASSVEREDTQYF. The chain employs TRBV6-4 and TRBJ2-3, with D uncertain. Per the germline V gene, CDR1 is MRHNA and CDR2 is SNTAGT. The germline V and J ends were trimmed by 4 bases and 5 bases, with 10 bases remaining between them. The CDR3 covers 13 residues.